This T cell receptor beta chain was captured in a study of T cells after yellow fever vaccination. This clonotype was counted at least ten times. Trimming removed 5 bases from V and 4 bases from J; junction bases left unmatched: 5. The CDR3 is made up of 14 amino acids. Germline V gives CDR1 SGHKS, CDR2 YYEKEE (reference sequence). From the 5' RACE reads, TCRdb called clonotypes with MiXCR, one entry per CDR3 protein. This table has about 340,000 distinct CDR3 sequences, 12% appearing once. V is TRBV5-5 and J is TRBJ2-1, with 8 bases that match TRBD1. The origin of this receptor is a young man who received the YFV17D yellow fever vaccine. This material consisted of CD4+ T cells sorted from PBMCs, taken 15 days after the yellow fever booster vaccination. The CDR3 loop reads CASRRDRSYNEQFF. The DNA for the CDR3 is TGTGCCAGCAGACGGGACAGGTCTTACAATGAGCAGTTCTTC. The full variable domain, its missing parts supplied by reference TRBV5-5 and TRBJ2-1, is DAGVTQSPTHLIKTRGQQVTLRCSPISGHKSVSWYQQVLGQGPQFIFQYYEKEERGRGNFPDRFSARQFPNYSSELNVNALLLGDSALYLCASRRDRSYNEQFFGPGTRLTVL.